This section outlines one T cell receptor (gamma chain) sequence together with its context. The data stem from a study of gamma-delta T cells after stem cell transplantation. TCRdb ran CATT on the RT-PCR reads. The sample shows 600 to 850 gamma-chain clones, around a third of them seen only once. The CDR3 is 15 amino acids. CDR1 is EGSTGY and CDR2 is YDSYTSSV in the germline V gene. J was trimmed by 2 bases and V by 0 bases; bases with no gene match: 7. This clonotype originated in a human donor. It is not recorded whose cells these are; they may come from a transplant donor. Sequenced: gamma-delta T cells. The genes are TRGV4 and TRGJ1 or TRGJ2. TCRdb does not report a J gene; here it was assigned by matching the DNA to germline references. In DNA form, the CDR3 reads TGTGCCACCTGGGATGGGCCTGGGGATTATTATAAGAAACTCTTT. It yields the protein CATWDGPGDYYKKLF.